The rows below give T cell receptor beta chains drawn from one sample of a study of blood T cell repertoires in COVID-19. This table comes from immunoSEQ multiplex PCR, and its TCRdb copy is limited to in-frame clones, with some not included. The sample yields roughly 92,000 clones, around 90% seen once. The sample comprised peripheral blood. The receptors were gathered from a woman of 80 years or more with active or convalescent COVID-19. Both conserved end residues are part of each CDR3.

V gene: TRBV28
CDR3 protein: CASDQGGSNQPQHF

V gene: TRBV28
CDR3 protein: CASTLGGTGVGEQYF

V gene: TRBV29-1
CDR3 protein: CSVENRSYEQYF

V gene: TRBV5-6
CDR3 protein: CASGRGYYEQYF

V gene: TRBV19
CDR3 protein: CASSGGDRVRWQHF

V gene: TRBV29-1
CDR3 protein: CSVGTGYYTDTQYF

V gene: TRBV9
CDR3 protein: CASSTSTASYEQYF

V gene: TRBV7-9
CDR3 protein: CASSSGQGLYEQYF

V gene: TRBV29-1
CDR3 protein: CSVESGGDYGYTF

V gene: TRBV29-1
CDR3 protein: CSVEYGFLASGYRTNEQFF

V gene: TRBV28
CDR3 protein: CASNMPLKARPPVDEQFF

V gene: TRBV18
CDR3 protein: CASSPPGQLQETQYF

V gene: TRBV10-3
CDR3 protein: CAKSQGTDEKLFF

V gene: TRBV28
CDR3 protein: CASSSPRESLSYNEQFF

V gene: TRBV27
CDR3 protein: CASSLRTGLPYGYTF

V gene: TRBV6-2/TRBV6-3
CDR3 protein: CASSGGVLTYEQYF

V gene: TRBV25-1
CDR3 protein: CASSEYRTAHPDTQYF

V gene: TRBV7-9
CDR3 protein: CASSPVAGIEQFF

V gene: TRBV11-2
CDR3 protein: CASSSRQGKNIQYF

V gene: TRBV6-5
CDR3 protein: CASSYTRGNYEQYF

V gene: TRBV2
CDR3 protein: CASIITGTSRGEQYF

V gene: TRBV27
CDR3 protein: CASSKIQGGMNTEAFF

V gene: TRBV6-1
CDR3 protein: CASSEGHTPGILFF

V gene: TRBV7-2
CDR3 protein: CASSLGGSLSYEQYF

V gene: TRBV18
CDR3 protein: CASSPPGGKNTEAFF

V gene: TRBV5-4
CDR3 protein: CASSLSGGNYNEQFF

V gene: TRBV9
CDR3 protein: CASSPWTVTQNTEAFF

V gene: TRBV4-3
CDR3 protein: CASSQDSGLYYEQYF

V gene: TRBV4-1
CDR3 protein: CASSQGSGYEQYF

V gene: TRBV28
CDR3 protein: CASTIGGADTDTQYF

V gene: TRBV6-5
CDR3 protein: CASSYSRASVHEQFF

V gene: TRBV19
CDR3 protein: CASSETGGQETQYF

V gene: TRBV27
CDR3 protein: CASSLSRDSYEQYF

V gene: TRBV19
CDR3 protein: CASSDDRWLNTIYF

V gene: TRBV19
CDR3 protein: CASSYRLNTEAFF

V gene: TRBV7-2
CDR3 protein: CASSLSGNRLVF

V gene: TRBV5-1
CDR3 protein: CASSYGRGLGYNEQFF

V gene: TRBV11-2
CDR3 protein: CASSPTGGGTEAFF

V gene: TRBV28
CDR3 protein: CASSPVDRGLRGYTF

V gene: TRBV28
CDR3 protein: CASSFSGANTEAFF

V gene: TRBV5-1
CDR3 protein: CASSLTSGRASYNEQFF

V gene: TRBV28
CDR3 protein: CASLLSATGVRDTQYF

V gene: TRBV20-1
CDR3 protein: CSASDPPGNEQFF

V gene: TRBV19
CDR3 protein: CASSITGTGKEKLFF

V gene: TRBV10-3
CDR3 protein: CATGIETGTIEKLFF

V gene: TRBV5-1
CDR3 protein: CASSTPGQGLEGYTF

V gene: TRBV27
CDR3 protein: CASKGGRGYEQYF

V gene: TRBV13
CDR3 protein: CASSFGTGGETQYF

V gene: TRBV28
CDR3 protein: CASVESGTGSLQYF

V gene: TRBV7-2
CDR3 protein: CASSLEGPGVTGELFF